The rows below give T cell receptor beta chains drawn from one sample of a study of blood T cell repertoires in COVID-19. Profiling relied on immunoSEQ multiplex PCR, and the TCRdb table lists in-frame clones only, not all of them. The profile shows about 260,000 clones, 88% of them singletons. Sequencing was performed on peripheral blood. These receptors originate from a human donor in a cohort sampled during active COVID-19. CDR3s leave out the opening cysteine and the closing phenylalanine or tryptophan. Each record gives: V gene, clone size, J gene, CDR3 protein. For some rows the clone size is stated as once, few or many, or as a class when expanded; others skip it.

TRBV6-5	.	TRBJ2-5	ASSYRPLAGEETQY
TRBV19	once	TRBJ2-7	ASSLTGLRSYEQY
TRBV25-1	.	TRBJ1-2	ASSEYSDRVSYGYT
TRBV18	once	TRBJ2-1	ASSPLDRNNEQF
TRBV21-1	.	TRBJ2-7	ASSKSKGFPYEQY
TRBV4-1	.	TRBJ2-1	ASRDRVPLAGVRNEQF
TRBV24-1	.	TRBJ1-1	ATSGRVAVSAGPKNTEAF
TRBV7-9	few	TRBJ2-7	ASSLGTGLGYEQY
TRBV11-2	.	TRBJ1-6	ASSPGGTGYNSPLH
TRBV28	.	TRBJ1-2	ASSFLGGQGKEDT
TRBV12-3/TRBV12-4	once	TRBJ1-2	ASGGGNSGYT
TRBV7-3	.	TRBJ2-4	ASSSDRVSAKNIQY
TRBV2	.	TRBJ1-6	ASSVQGVTGNSPLH
TRBV19	.	TRBJ2-1	ASTPSGSLSYNEQF
TRBV4-2	.	TRBJ2-3	ASSQVPAASTDTQY
TRBV7-6	.	TRBJ2-3	ASSPSAGAGDTQY
TRBV5-1	.	TRBJ1-2	ASRQPQGAGGYT
TRBV28	.	TRBJ1-6	ASSLPTDEVWDNSPLH
TRBV7-9	.	TRBJ1-2	ASSLSGSSATNYGYT
TRBV11-2	.	TRBJ2-7	ASSLYWTSGRVDIEQY
TRBV9	.	TRBJ1-1	ASSPFGTGFMNTEAF
TRBV10-3	.	TRBJ2-2	AIREGTSNGELF
TRBV10-2	.	TRBJ1-2	ASSGFLRGNLVPRYGYT
TRBV7-2	once	TRBJ2-7	ASSLVGGNAYEQY
TRBV28	.	TRBJ1-5	ASSLGDSQDQPQH
TRBV19	.	TRBJ1-1	ASTAPPGDTEAF
TRBV7-9	once	TRBJ2-1	ASSLGVALNEQF
TRBV9	.	TRBJ2-7	ASSVAGGQYEQY
TRBV15	.	TRBJ1-2	ATSREIRFLLYGYT
TRBV5-6	.	TRBJ1-6	ASSTLDRGGSPLH
TRBV11-2	.	TRBJ1-1	ASSSSRGLGEAF
TRBV21-1	.	TRBJ2-6	ASSIHPGQGASGANVLT
TRBV30	.	TRBJ1-3	AWSVLSFSDTIY
TRBV4-3	.	TRBJ1-4	ASSQDHPRRRQINEKLF
TRBV19	.	TRBJ1-4	ASSFRQGNEKLF
TRBV6-5	.	TRBJ2-1	ASSQDSYNEQF
TRBV30	.	TRBJ2-7	AWVIGTSGVRSYEQY
TRBV5-1	.	TRBJ2-7	ASSVSYYEQY
TRBV6-2/TRBV6-3	.	TRBJ1-1	ASSLDRLPEAF
TRBV4-3	.	TRBJ1-2	ASSQDRDTRYGYT
TRBV9	.	TRBJ2-7	ASSPRARTTTGEQY
TRBV28	.	TRBJ1-6	ASRILFMLQGVGPLH
TRBV5-4	.	TRBJ2-5	ASSLEPKREETQY
TRBV4-2	.	TRBJ1-5	ASSQEWRQLNQPQH